Below, 6 T cell receptor beta chains from the same sample are listed, as sequenced in a study of T cells after yellow fever vaccination. TCRdb processed the 5' RACE reads anew with MiXCR; each CDR3 protein has one entry. The sample yields a few hundred thousand distinct CDR3 sequences, 8.7% seen once. This sample comprised PBMCs, obtained on the day of the first yellow fever vaccination. All receptors come from a man in his late teens or twenties who received the YFV17D yellow fever vaccine.

J is TRBJ2-7 and V is TRBV5-1, with 9 positions matching TRBD1. J lost 4 bases, V lost 7 bases, and 9 bases had no gene match. Germline values: CDR1 SGHRS, CDR2 YFSETQ. The CDR3 has 14 residues. CDR3 loop: CASGTGTGKYEQYV. CDR3 in DNA: TGCGCCAGCGGGACCGGGACAGGGAAGTACGAGCAGTACGTC.

The sample holds a few counts of this clonotype. J is TRBJ1-2 and V is TRBV6-2 or TRBV6-3; TRBD1 aligns across 7 bases. The germline V gene has CDR1 MNHEY and CDR2 SVGEGT. The V and J ends lost 6 bases and 8 bases, in that order; junction bases with no gene match: 9. There are 13 residues in the CDR3. DNA for the CDR3: TGTGCCAGCAGCGACCGGACAGGACAAGGCTACACCTTC. It translates to CASSDRTGQGYTF.

This clonotype showed up just a few times. The chain combines TRBV10-3 with TRBJ1-6; D is undetermined. Germline CDR1 ENHRY, CDR2 SYGVKD. Trimming took 11 bases from V and 9 from J, leaving 14 bases between them. The CDR3 runs to 12 residues. The CDR3 region is CASAAVGSPLHF. The CDR3 DNA sequence: TGTGCCTCCGCGGCTGTAGGTTCACCCCTCCACTTT.

The CDR3 DNA reads TGCGCCAGCAGCTTGGCCCCCCCGGCTGAAGCTTTCTTT. Its translation: CASSLAPPAEAFF. The chain carries TRBV5-1 and TRBJ1-1; D gene ambiguous. The CDR3 has 13 residues. V shed 0 bases and J shed 6 bases, with 9 bases lying between them. The germline gives CDR1 SGHRS, CDR2 YFSETQ. Variable domain in full (rest from reference TRBV5-1 and TRBJ1-1): KAGVTQTPRYLIKTRGQQVTLSCSPISGHRSVSWYQQTPGQGLQFLFEYFSETQRNKGNFPGRFSGRQFSNSRSEMNVSTLELGDSALYLCASSLAPPAEAFFGQGTRLTVV.

This clonotype has only a few counts. The genes are TRBV6-2 or TRBV6-3 and TRBJ2-1, with TRBD1 as a possible D gene (5 bases). Trimming pared 2 bases from V and 4 bases from J, leaving 15 bases between. CDR1 is MNHEY, CDR2 SVGEGT, per germline. The CDR3 loop spans 16 amino acids. DNA for the CDR3: TGTGCCAGCAGTTACGAACTTGACAGCTATTACAATGAGCAGTTCTTC. Translation: CASSYELDSYYNEQFF.

This clonotype was observed many times. The chain is built from TRBV7-3 and TRBJ2-2; 8 bases are shared with TRBD2. The CDR3 has 14 residues. CDR1 is SGHTA and CDR2 is FQGTGA in the germline V gene. The ends lost 4 bases at V and 6 bases at J; junction bases unmatched: 4. The CDR3 coding sequence is TGTGCCAGCAGCTCCCGGGGGGGGGCCGGGGAGCTGTTTTTT. It translates to CASSSRGGAGELFF.